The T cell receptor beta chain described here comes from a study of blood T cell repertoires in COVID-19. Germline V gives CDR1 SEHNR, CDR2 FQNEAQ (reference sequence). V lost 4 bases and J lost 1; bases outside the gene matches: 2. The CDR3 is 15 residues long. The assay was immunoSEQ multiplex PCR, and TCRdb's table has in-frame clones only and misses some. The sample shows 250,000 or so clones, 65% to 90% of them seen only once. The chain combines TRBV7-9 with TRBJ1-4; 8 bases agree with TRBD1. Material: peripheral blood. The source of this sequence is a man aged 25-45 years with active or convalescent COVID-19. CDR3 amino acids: CASSSDRGTNEKLFF. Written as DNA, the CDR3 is TGTGCCAGCAGCTCAGACAGGGGAACTAATGAAAAACTGTTTTTT.